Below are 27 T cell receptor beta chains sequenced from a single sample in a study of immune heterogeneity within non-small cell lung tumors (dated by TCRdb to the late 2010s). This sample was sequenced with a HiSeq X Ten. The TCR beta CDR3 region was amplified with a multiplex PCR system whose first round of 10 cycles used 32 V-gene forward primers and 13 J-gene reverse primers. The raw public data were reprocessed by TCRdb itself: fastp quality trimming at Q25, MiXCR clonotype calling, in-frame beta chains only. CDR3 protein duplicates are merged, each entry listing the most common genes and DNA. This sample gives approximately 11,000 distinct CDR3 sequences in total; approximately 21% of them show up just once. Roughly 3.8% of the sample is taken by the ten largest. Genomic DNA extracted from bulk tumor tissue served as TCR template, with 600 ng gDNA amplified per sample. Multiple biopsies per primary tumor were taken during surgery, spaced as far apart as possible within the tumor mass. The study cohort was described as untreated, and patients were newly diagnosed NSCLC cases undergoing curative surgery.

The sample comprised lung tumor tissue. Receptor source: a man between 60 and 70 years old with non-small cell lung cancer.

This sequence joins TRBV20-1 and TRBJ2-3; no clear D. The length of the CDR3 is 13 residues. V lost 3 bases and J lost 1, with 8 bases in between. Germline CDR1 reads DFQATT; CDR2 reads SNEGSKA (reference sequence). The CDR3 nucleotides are TGCAGTGCTAGTCCCCTCGGCACAGATACGCAGTATTTT. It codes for CSASPLGTDTQYF.

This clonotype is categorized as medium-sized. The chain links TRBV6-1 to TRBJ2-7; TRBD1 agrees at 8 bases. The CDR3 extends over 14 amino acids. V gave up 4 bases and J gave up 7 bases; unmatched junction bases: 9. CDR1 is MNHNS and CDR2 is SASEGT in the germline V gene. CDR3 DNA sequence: TGTGCCAGCAGTGCCAACAGGGGGGTAGGGGAGCAGTACTTC. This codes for CASSANRGVGEQYF.

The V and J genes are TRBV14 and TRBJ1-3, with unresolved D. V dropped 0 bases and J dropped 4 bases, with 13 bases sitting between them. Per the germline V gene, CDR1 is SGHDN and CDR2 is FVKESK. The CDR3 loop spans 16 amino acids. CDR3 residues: CASSQDIASAGNTIYF. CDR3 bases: TGTGCCAGCAGCCAAGATATAGCAAGTGCGGGAAACACCATATATTTT.

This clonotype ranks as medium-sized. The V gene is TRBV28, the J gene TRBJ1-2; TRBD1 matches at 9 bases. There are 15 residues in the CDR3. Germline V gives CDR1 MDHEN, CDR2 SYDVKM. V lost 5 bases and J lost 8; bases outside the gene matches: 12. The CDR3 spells CASSPRTGARGGYTF. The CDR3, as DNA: TGTGCCAGCAGTCCGAGGACAGGGGCGCGGGGCGGCTACACCTTC.

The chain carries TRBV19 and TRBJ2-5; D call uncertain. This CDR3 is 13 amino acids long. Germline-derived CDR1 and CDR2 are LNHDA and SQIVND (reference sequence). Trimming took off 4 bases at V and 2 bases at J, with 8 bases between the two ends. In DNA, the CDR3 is TGTGCCAGTAGTACGGGCACTCAAGAGACCCAGTACTTC. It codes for CASSTGTQETQYF.

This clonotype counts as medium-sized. The CDR3 DNA follows: TGCGCCAGCAGCTCCTCCGCGGGACAGGGCTACGAGCAGTACTTC. Translated, it gives CASSSSAGQGYEQYF. J is TRBJ2-7 and V is TRBV5-1; 9 positions match TRBD1. The ends lost 3 bases at V and 3 bases at J; junction bases unmatched: 7. CDR1 SGHRS and CDR2 YFSETQ come from the germline V gene. The CDR3 spans 15 residues.

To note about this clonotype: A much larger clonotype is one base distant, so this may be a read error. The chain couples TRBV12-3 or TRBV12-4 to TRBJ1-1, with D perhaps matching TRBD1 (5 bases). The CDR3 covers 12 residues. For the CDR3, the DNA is TGTGCCAGCGGCCAGGACATGGTTGAAGCTTTATTT. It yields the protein CASGQDMVEALF.

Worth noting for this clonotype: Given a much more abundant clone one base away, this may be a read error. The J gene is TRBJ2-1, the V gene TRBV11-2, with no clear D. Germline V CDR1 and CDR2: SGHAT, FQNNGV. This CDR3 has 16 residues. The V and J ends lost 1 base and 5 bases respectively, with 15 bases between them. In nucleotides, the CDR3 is TGTGCCAGCAGCTTAGGAGAGATAGGCAGAAACAATGAGCAGTTCTTC. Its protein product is CASSLGEIGRNNEQFF.

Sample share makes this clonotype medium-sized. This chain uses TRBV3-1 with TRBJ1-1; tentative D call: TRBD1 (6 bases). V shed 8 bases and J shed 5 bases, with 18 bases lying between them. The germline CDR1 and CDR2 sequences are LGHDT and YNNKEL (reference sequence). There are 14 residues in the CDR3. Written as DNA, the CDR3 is TGTGCCAGCCGGCGTTTACAAGGGGGGACTGAAGCTTTCTTT. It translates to CASRRLQGGTEAFF. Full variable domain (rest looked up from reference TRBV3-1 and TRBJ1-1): DTAVSQTPKYLVTQMGNDKSIKCEQNLGHDTMYWYKQDSKKFLKIMFSYNNKELIINETVPNRFSPKSPDKAHLNLHINSLELGDSAVYFCASRRLQGGTEAFFGQGTRLTVV.

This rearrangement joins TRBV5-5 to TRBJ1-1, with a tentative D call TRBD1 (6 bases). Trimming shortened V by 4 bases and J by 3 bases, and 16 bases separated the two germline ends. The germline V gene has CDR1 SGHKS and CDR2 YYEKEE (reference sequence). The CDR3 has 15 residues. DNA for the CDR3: TGTGCCAGCAGCAGGGTGGACAGAAGCGACACTGAAGCTTTCTTT. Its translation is CASSRVDRSDTEAFF. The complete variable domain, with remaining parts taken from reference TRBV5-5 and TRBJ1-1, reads DAGVTQSPTHLIKTRGQQVTLRCSPISGHKSVSWYQQVLGQGPQFIFQYYEKEERGRGNFPDRFSARQFPNYSSELNVNALLLGDSALYLCASSRVDRSDTEAFFGQGTRLTVV.

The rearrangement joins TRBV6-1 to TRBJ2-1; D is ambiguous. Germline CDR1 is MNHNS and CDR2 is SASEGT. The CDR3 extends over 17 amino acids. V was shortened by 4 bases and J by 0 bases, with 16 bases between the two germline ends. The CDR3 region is CASSVGGMLVSYNEQFF. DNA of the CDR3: TGTGCCAGCAGTGTCGGCGGAATGTTGGTCTCCTACAATGAGCAGTTCTTC.

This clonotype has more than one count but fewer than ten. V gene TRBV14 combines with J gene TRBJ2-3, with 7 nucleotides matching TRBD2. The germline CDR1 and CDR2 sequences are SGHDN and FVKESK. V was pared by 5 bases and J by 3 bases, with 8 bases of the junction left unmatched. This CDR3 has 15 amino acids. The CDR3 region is CASSEPAGRTDTQYF. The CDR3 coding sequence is TGTGCCAGCAGCGAGCCAGCGGGGAGGACAGATACGCAGTATTTT.

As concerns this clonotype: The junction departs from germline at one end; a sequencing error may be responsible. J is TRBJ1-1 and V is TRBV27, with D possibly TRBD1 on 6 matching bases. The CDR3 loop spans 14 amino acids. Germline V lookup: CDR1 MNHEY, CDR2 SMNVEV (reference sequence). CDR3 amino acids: CASKRGRDSTEDFF. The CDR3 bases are TGTGCCAGCAAGCGGGGGCGAGACTCCACTGAAGATTTCTTT.

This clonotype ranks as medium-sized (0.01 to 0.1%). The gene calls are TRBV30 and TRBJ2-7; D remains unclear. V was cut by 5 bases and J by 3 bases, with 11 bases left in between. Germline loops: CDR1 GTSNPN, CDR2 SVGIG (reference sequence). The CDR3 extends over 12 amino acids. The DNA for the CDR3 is TGTGCCTGGGCCCTGACGGACTACGAGCAGTACTTC. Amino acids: CAWALTDYEQYF.

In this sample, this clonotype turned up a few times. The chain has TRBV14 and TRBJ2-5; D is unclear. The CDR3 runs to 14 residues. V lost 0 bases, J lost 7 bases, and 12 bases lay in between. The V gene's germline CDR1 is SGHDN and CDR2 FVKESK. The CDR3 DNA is TGTGCCAGCAGCCAAGATTTTACATTTGGGACCCAGTACTTC. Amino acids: CASSQDFTFGTQYF. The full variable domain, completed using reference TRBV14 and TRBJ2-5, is EAGVTQFPSHSVIEKGQTVTLRCDPISGHDNLYWYRRVMGKEIKFLLHFVKESKQDESGMPNNRFLAERTGGTYSTLKVQPAELEDSGVYFCASSQDFTFGTQYFGPGTRLLVL.

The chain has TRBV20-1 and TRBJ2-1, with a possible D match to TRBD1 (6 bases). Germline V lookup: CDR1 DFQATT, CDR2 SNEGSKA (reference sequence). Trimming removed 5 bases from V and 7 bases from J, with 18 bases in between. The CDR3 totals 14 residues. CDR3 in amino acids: CSASQAQGWNEQFF. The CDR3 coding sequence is TGCAGTGCTTCCCAGGCACAGGGTTGGAATGAGCAGTTCTTC.

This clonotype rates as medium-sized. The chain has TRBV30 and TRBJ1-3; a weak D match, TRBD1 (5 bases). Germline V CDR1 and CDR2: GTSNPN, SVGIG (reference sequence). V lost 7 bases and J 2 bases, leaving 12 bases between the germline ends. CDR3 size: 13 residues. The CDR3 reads CASPWGAGNTIYF. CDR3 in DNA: TGTGCCTCCCCGTGGGGGGCTGGAAACACCATATATTTT.

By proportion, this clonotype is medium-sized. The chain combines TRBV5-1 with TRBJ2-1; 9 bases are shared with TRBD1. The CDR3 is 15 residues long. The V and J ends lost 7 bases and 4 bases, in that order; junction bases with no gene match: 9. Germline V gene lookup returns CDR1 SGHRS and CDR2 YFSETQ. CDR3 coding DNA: TGCGCCAGCGCCTCAGTGACAGGGGGATACAATGAGCAGTTCTTC. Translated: CASASVTGGYNEQFF. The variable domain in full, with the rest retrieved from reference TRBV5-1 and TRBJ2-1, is KAGVTQTPRYLIKTRGQQVTLSCSPISGHRSVSWYQQTPGQGLQFLFEYFSETQRNKGNFPGRFSGRQFSNSRSEMNVSTLELGDSALYLCASASVTGGYNEQFFGPGTRLTVL.

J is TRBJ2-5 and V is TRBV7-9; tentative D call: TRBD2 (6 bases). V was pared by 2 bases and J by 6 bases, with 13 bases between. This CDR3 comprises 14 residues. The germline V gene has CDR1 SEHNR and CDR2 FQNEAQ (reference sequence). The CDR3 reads CASSLSAEGQTQYF. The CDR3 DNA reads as TGTGCCAGCAGCTTATCAGCGGAGGGGCAGACCCAGTACTTC.

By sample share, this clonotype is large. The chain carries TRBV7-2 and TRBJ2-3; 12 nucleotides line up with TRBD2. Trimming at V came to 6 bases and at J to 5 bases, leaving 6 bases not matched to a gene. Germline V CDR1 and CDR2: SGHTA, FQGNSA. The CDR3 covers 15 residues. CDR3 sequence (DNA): TGTGCCAGCAGATGGACTAGCGGGGAAGTAGATACGCAGTATTTT. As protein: CASRWTSGEVDTQYF.

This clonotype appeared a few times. The CDR3 DNA reads TGTGCCACCATTCGACCCCTAGCGGGAAACAATGAGCAGTTCTTC. This codes for CATIRPLAGNNEQFF. The rearrangement links TRBV24-1 to TRBJ2-1, with TRBD2 identical over 9 bases. The CDR3 is 15 residues long. Per the germline V gene, CDR1 is KGHDR and CDR2 is SFDVKD. Losses at the gene ends were 8 bases for V and 5 bases for J; bases not matched to a gene: 9.

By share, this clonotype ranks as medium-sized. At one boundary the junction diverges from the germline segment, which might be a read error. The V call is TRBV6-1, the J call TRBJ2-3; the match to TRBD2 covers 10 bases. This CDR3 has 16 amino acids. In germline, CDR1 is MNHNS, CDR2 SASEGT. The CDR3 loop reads CASSVVASGSIDTQYF. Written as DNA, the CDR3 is TGTGCCAGCAGCGTAGTGGCTAGCGGGAGCATAGATACGCAGTATTTT.

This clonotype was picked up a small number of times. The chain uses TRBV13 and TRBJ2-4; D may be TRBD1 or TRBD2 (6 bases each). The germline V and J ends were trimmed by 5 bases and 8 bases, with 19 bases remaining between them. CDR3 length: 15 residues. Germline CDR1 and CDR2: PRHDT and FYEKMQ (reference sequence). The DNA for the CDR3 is TGTGCCAGCAGCCTCGCACAGGGAGGAATGGACATTCAGTACTTC. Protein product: CASSLAQGGMDIQYF.

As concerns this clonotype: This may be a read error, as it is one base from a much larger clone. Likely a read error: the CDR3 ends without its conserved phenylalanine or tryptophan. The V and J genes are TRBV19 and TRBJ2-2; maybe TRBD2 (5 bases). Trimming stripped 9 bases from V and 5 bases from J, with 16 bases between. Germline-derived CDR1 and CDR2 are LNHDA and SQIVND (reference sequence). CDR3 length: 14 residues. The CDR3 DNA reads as TGTGCCAGCCTACCGGCTCGGGAAACCGGGGAGCTGTTTCTT. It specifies CASLPARETGELFL.

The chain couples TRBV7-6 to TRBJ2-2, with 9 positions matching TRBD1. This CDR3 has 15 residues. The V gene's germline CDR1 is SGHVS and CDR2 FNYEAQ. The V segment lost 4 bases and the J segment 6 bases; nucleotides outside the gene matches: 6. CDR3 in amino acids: CASSWGQGIPGELFF. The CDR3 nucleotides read TGTGCCAGCAGCTGGGGACAGGGAATCCCCGGGGAGCTGTTTTTT.

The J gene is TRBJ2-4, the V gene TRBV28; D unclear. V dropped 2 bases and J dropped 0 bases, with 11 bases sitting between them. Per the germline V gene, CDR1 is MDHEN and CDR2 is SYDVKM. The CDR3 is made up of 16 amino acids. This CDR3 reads CASSLKQLIAKNIQYF. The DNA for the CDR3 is TGTGCCAGCAGTTTAAAGCAGTTAATAGCCAAAAACATTCAGTACTTC.

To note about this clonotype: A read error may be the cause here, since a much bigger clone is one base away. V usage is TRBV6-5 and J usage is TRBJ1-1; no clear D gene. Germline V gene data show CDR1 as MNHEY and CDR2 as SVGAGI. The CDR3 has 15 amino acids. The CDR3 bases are TGTGCCAGCGGTTACCGCGACAATCCGAACACTGAAGCTTTCTTT. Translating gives CASGYRDNPNTEAFF.